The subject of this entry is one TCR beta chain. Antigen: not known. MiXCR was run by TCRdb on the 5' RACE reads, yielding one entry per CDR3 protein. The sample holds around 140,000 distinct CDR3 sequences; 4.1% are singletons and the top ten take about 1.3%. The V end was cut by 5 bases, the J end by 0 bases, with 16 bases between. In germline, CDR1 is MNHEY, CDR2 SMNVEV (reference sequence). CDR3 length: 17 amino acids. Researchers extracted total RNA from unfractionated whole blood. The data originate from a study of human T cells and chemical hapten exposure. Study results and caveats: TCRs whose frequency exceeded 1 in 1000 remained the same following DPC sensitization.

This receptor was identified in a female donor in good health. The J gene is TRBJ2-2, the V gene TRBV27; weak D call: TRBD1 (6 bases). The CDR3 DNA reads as TGTGCCAGCAGTCCCTTAACCGGGACAACGAACACCGGGGAGCTGTTTTTT. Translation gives CASSPLTGTTNTGELFF.